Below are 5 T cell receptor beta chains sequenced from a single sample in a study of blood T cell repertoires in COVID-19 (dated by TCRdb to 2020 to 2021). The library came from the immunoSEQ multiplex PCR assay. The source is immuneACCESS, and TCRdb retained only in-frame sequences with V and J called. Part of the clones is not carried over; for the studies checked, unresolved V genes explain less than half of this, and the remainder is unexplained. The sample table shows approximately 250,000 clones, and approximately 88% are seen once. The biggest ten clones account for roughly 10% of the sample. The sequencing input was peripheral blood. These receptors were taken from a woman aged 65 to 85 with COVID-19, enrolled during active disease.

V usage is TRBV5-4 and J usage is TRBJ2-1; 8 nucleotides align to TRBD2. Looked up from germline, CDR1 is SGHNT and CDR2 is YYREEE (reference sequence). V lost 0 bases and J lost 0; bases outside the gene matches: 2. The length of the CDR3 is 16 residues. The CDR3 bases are TGTGCCAGCAGCTTGGGAGGGACTAGCTCCTACAATGAGCAGTTCTTC. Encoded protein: CASSLGGTSSYNEQFF.

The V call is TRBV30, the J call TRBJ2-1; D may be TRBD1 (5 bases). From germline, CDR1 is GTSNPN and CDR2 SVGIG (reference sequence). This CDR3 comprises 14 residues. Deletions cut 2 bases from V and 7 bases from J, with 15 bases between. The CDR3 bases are TGTGCCTGGAGTCTCACCCAGGGTCGGAATGAGCAGTTCTTC. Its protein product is CAWSLTQGRNEQFF.

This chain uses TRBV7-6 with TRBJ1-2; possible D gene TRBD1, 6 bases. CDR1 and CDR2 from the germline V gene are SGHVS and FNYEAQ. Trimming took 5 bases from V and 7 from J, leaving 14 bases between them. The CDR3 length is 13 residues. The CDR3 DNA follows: TGTGCCAGCAGCCAGAACAGGGATCGTGGCTACACCTTC. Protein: CASSQNRDRGYTF.

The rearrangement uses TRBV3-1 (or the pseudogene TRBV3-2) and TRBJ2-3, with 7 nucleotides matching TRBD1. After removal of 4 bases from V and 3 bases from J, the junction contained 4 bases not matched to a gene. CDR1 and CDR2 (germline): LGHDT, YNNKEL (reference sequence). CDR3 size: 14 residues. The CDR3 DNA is TGTGCCAGCAGCCGTCGACAGGGTACAGATACGCAGTATTTT. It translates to CASSRRQGTDTQYF.

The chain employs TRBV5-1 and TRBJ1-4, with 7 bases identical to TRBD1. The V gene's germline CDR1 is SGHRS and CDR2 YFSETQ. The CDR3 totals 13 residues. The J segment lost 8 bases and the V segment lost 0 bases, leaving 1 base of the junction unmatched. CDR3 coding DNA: TGCGCCAGCAGCTTGGGGACAGGCGAAAAACTGTTTTTT. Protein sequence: CASSLGTGEKLFF.